Listed below are T cell receptor beta chains from one sample, sequenced in a study of T-cell reconstitution after alpha-beta-depleted transplantation in children. TCRdb reprocessed the PCR reads via MiXCR and lists one record per CDR3 protein. The sample consists of 130,000 to 150,000 distinct CDR3 sequences, about 9% of them appearing once. This material consisted of PBMCs, mostly from graft donor cells, taken 180 days after TCRalphabeta/CD19-depleted stem cell transplant. These receptors all stem from a female patient aged 2-15 years who had a stem cell transplant for congenital amegakaryocytic thrombocytopenia, so the T cells may come from the graft donor. The CDR3 runs from the conserved cysteine through the conserved F or W. The order of the fields is V gene, D gene, clone size, J gene, CDR3 DNA, CDR3 protein. D genes are given only for firm matches. Not all rows give a size; the values are once, few, many and, for expanded clones, a class.

v_gene: TRBV24-1
d_gene: TRBD1
abundance: few
j_gene: TRBJ2-5
CDR3nt: TGTGCCACCGGCGGACAGGGTCTAGAGACCCAGTACTTC
CDR3aa: CATGGQGLETQYF

v_gene: TRBV27
d_gene: TRBD1
abundance: many
j_gene: TRBJ1-2
CDR3nt: TGTGCCAGCAGTTTAAGTGGGGGACAGGGGGGAGGCTACACCTTC
CDR3aa: CASSLSGGQGGGYTF

v_gene: TRBV28
d_gene: -
abundance: many
j_gene: TRBJ1-4
CDR3nt: TGTGCCAGCAGGGGATATGGACAGAAGGATGAAAAACTGTTTTTT
CDR3aa: CASRGYGQKDEKLFF

v_gene: TRBV6-2/TRBV6-3
d_gene: -
abundance: -
j_gene: TRBJ2-2
CDR3nt: TGTGCCACCAACGTGGCATTACCTCTAATCCTTGGGACCGGGGAGCTGTTTTTT
CDR3aa: CATNVALPLILGTGELFF

v_gene: TRBV19
d_gene: TRBD2
abundance: few
j_gene: TRBJ2-5
CDR3nt: TGTGCCAGTAGTACCCTTAGTAGCGGGACCGAGACCCAGTACTTC
CDR3aa: CASSTLSSGTETQYF

v_gene: TRBV7-9
d_gene: -
abundance: many
j_gene: TRBJ2-7
CDR3nt: TGTGCCAGCAGCTTTTCAGAAAAGTACGAGCAGTACTTC
CDR3aa: CASSFSEKYEQYF

v_gene: TRBV2
d_gene: TRBD1
abundance: -
j_gene: TRBJ2-4
CDR3nt: TGTGCCAACGCGAGACAGGGGGGCAAAAACATTCAGTACTTC
CDR3aa: CANARQGGKNIQYF

v_gene: TRBV12-3/TRBV12-4
d_gene: -
abundance: few
j_gene: TRBJ2-5
CDR3nt: TGTGCCAGCAGTCCCGCGAACCAAGAGACCCAGTACTTC
CDR3aa: CASSPANQETQYF

v_gene: TRBV7-2
d_gene: -
abundance: -
j_gene: TRBJ2-5
CDR3nt: TGTGCCAGCAGCCCAGGGGGCGGGGGGGCCCAAGAGACCCAGTACTTC
CDR3aa: CASSPGGGGAQETQYF

v_gene: TRBV10-3
d_gene: -
abundance: -
j_gene: TRBJ2-5
CDR3nt: TGTGCCATCAGTGTCAGCACAGGGTCCCAGTACTTC
CDR3aa: CAISVSTGSQYF

v_gene: TRBV11-2
d_gene: -
abundance: many
j_gene: TRBJ2-7
CDR3nt: TGTGCCAGCACTTCGACTGGCGGTTACTACGAGCAGTACTTC
CDR3aa: CASTSTGGYYEQYF

v_gene: TRBV27
d_gene: TRBD1
abundance: few
j_gene: TRBJ1-1
CDR3nt: TGTGCCAGCAGTGGGAGAGGGGACAGCCAAGTAGCTTTCTTT
CDR3aa: CASSGRGDSQVAFF

v_gene: TRBV12-3/TRBV12-4
d_gene: -
abundance: many
j_gene: TRBJ2-6
CDR3nt: TGTGCCAGCAGTTCCCTCGCTGGGGCCAACGTCCTGACTTTC
CDR3aa: CASSSLAGANVLTF

v_gene: TRBV20-1
d_gene: TRBD2
abundance: many
j_gene: TRBJ2-1
CDR3nt: TGCAGTGCAAGGGAGGGCCCTTCCTACAATGAGCAGTTCTTC
CDR3aa: CSAREGPSYNEQFF

v_gene: TRBV28
d_gene: TRBD2
abundance: -
j_gene: TRBJ2-1
CDR3nt: TGTGCCAGCAGTTTACCCCTCGGGACTAGCGGGAGTAACTCCTACAATGAGCAGTTCTTC
CDR3aa: CASSLPLGTSGSNSYNEQFF

v_gene: TRBV12-3/TRBV12-4
d_gene: -
abundance: many
j_gene: TRBJ1-3
CDR3nt: TGTGCCAGCAGTCCCACAAGGAGCTCTGGAAACACCATATATTTT
CDR3aa: CASSPTRSSGNTIYF

v_gene: TRBV12-3/TRBV12-4
d_gene: -
abundance: few
j_gene: TRBJ2-3
CDR3nt: TGTGCCCTCAGTCCCCCACTATCGTGGTGGGAGGCCACAGATACGCAGTATTTT
CDR3aa: CALSPPLSWWEATDTQYF

v_gene: TRBV6-5
d_gene: -
abundance: many
j_gene: TRBJ2-4
CDR3nt: TGTGCCAGCAGTTACTCGATGGGGGTAGCCAAAAACATTCAGTACTTC
CDR3aa: CASSYSMGVAKNIQYF

v_gene: TRBV7-2
d_gene: -
abundance: few
j_gene: TRBJ2-5
CDR3nt: TGTGCCAGCAGCCCCGAATGGGTCTCAGAGACCCAGTACTTC
CDR3aa: CASSPEWVSETQYF

v_gene: TRBV6-1
d_gene: TRBD2
abundance: few
j_gene: TRBJ2-2
CDR3nt: TGTGCCAGCAACCGACTAGCGGGAAACGGGGAGCTGTTTTTT
CDR3aa: CASNRLAGNGELFF

v_gene: TRBV20-1
d_gene: -
abundance: many
j_gene: TRBJ2-2
CDR3nt: TGCAGTGCTACTGGTGTTAACGGGGAGCTGTTTTTT
CDR3aa: CSATGVNGELFF

v_gene: TRBV7-6
d_gene: -
abundance: -
j_gene: TRBJ1-6
CDR3nt: TGTGCCAGCAGCTTAGGGACAGTGGAAGATTCACCCCTCCACTTT
CDR3aa: CASSLGTVEDSPLHF

v_gene: TRBV3-1
d_gene: TRBD1
abundance: few
j_gene: TRBJ2-1
CDR3nt: TGTGCCAGCAGCCGAGGACAGGCCTATGAGCAGTTCTTC
CDR3aa: CASSRGQAYEQFF

v_gene: TRBV24-1
d_gene: TRBD1
abundance: few
j_gene: TRBJ2-2
CDR3nt: TGTGCCACCAGAGGGACAGGGACCGGGGAGCTGTTTTTT
CDR3aa: CATRGTGTGELFF

v_gene: TRBV7-2
d_gene: TRBD1
abundance: -
j_gene: TRBJ2-6
CDR3nt: TGTGCCAGCAGCCCGGACAGGAACTCTGGGGCCAACGTCCTGACTTTC
CDR3aa: CASSPDRNSGANVLTF

v_gene: TRBV12-3/TRBV12-4
d_gene: -
abundance: few
j_gene: TRBJ2-3
CDR3nt: TGTGCCAGCAGTCCGCATGGGGCCCCCCGGGGCACAGATACGCAGTATTTT
CDR3aa: CASSPHGAPRGTDTQYF

v_gene: TRBV20-1
d_gene: -
abundance: many
j_gene: TRBJ1-2
CDR3nt: TGCAGTGGGGGGGGCGGGGTCGACTATGGCTACACCTTC
CDR3aa: CSGGGGVDYGYTF

v_gene: TRBV5-6
d_gene: TRBD1
abundance: many
j_gene: TRBJ1-5
CDR3nt: TGTGCCAGCAGATCACGGACAGGAGGCAATCAGCCCCAGCATTTT
CDR3aa: CASRSRTGGNQPQHF